The rows below give T cell receptor beta chains drawn from one sample of a study of response to subunit inactivated influenza vaccine. MiXCR, applied by TCRdb to the RT-PCR reads, yields one record per CDR3 protein. The sample includes about 160,000 distinct CDR3 sequences, approximately 10% of them seen just once. The sequencing here drew on non-naive T cells sorted from PBMCs, taken 45 days after vaccination. The origin of the receptors is a middle-aged man who received an inactivated influenza vaccine. Each CDR3 is given with its conserved first and last residue. Fields, in order: D gene, V gene, J gene, clone size, CDR3 DNA, CDR3 protein. The D gene is left open where the match is weak. Not all rows give a size; the values are once, few, many and, for expanded clones, a class.

>TRBD2|TRBV28|TRBJ2-7|once
TGTGCCAGCAGTACCGGGACTAGCGCCGGGCAGTACTTC
CASSTGTSAGQYF
>TRBD2|TRBV6-2/TRBV6-3|TRBJ2-3|few
TGTGCCAGCAGTCCTTCTGCGGGAGTGTTCGAGACGCAGTATTTT
CASSPSAGVFETQYF
>NA|TRBV27|TRBJ1-6|few
TGTGCCAGCAGTTTAAGTGACAGGATAAATTCACCCCTCCACTTT
CASSLSDRINSPLHF
>TRBD1|TRBV28|TRBJ1-6|NA
TGTGCCAGCAGTTTATGGGGCAGGGGGCAATCACCCCTCCACTTT
CASSLWGRGQSPLHF
>TRBD1|TRBV5-1|TRBJ1-1|NA
TGCGCCAGCAGCCCGGGACAGGGTATCACTGAAGCTTTCTTT
CASSPGQGITEAFF
>TRBD2|TRBV29-1|TRBJ2-1|NA
TGCAGCGCCCTGAGGGCGGGAGGGCCCGTCAATGAGCAGTTCTTC
CSALRAGGPVNEQFF
>NA|TRBV20-1|TRBJ2-3|few
TGCAGTGCCATGGCGGCAGATACGCAGTATTTT
CSAMAADTQYF
>NA|TRBV12-3/TRBV12-4|TRBJ1-5|many
TGTGCCAGCAGTATCCAGGGCGGTCAGCCCCAGCATTTT
CASSIQGGQPQHF
>TRBD1|TRBV7-2|TRBJ2-2|many
TGTGCCAGCAGCCGAGGACAGGGACTGAACACCGGGGAGCTGTTTTTT
CASSRGQGLNTGELFF
>TRBD2|TRBV11-1|TRBJ2-3|few
TGTGCCAGCAGCTCAGACGGGACTAGTCGGGGATACCGCACAGATACGCAGTATTTT
CASSSDGTSRGYRTDTQYF
>TRBD2|TRBV20-1|TRBJ2-3|NA
TGCAGTGCCCCCGGGGGTAGCGGGGGGAGTGATACGCAGTATTTT
CSAPGGSGGSDTQYF
>TRBD2|TRBV7-2|TRBJ2-5|NA
TGTGCCAGCAGCTCCACGGGTAGCGGGCCACAAGAGACCCAGTACTTC
CASSSTGSGPQETQYF
>TRBD1|TRBV5-1|TRBJ2-7|few
TGCGCCAGCAGCTTGGCGGACAGGGTGGACTACGAGCAGTACTTC
CASSLADRVDYEQYF
>NA|TRBV12-3/TRBV12-4|TRBJ1-5|NA
TGTGCCAGCAGTTTATGGGATAGCAATCAGCCCCAGCATTTT
CASSLWDSNQPQHF
>TRBD1|TRBV5-1|TRBJ2-5|few
TGCGCCAGCAGCTCGGGACAGGGGTTCGGAGAGACCCAGTACTTC
CASSSGQGFGETQYF
>NA|TRBV6-2/TRBV6-3|TRBJ2-2|NA
TGTGCCAGCAGCCCGGGCAGTTACGGGGAGCTGTTTTTT
CASSPGSYGELFF
>TRBD2|TRBV24-1|TRBJ2-7|NA
TGTGCCACCAGCCACCGGACTAGCGGGGGCTACGAGCAGTACTTC
CATSHRTSGGYEQYF
>NA|TRBV9|TRBJ2-5|NA
TGTGCCAGCAGCGCCCCAGGGGGGGAGACCCAGTACTTC
CASSAPGGETQYF
>NA|TRBV28|TRBJ1-5|few
TGTGCCAGCAGTACGTATCAGCCCCAGCATTTT
CASSTYQPQHF
>NA|TRBV10-2|TRBJ1-1|few
TGCGCCAGCAGTGTCAAGAGAAACACTGAAGCTTTCTTT
CASSVKRNTEAFF
>NA|TRBV20-1|TRBJ1-2|many
TGCAGTGCTATAACGCCCGACGGCTATGGCTACACCTTC
CSAITPDGYGYTF
>NA|TRBV20-1|TRBJ1-2|NA
TGCAGTGCTAAACAGGGCGCTTATGGCTACACCTTC
CSAKQGAYGYTF
>TRBD2|TRBV14|TRBJ2-1|NA
TGTGCCAGCAGCCAAGTCCGCGGGAGGGTCGGTGAGCAGTTCTTC
CASSQVRGRVGEQFF
>TRBD1|TRBV24-1|TRBJ2-1|once
TGTGCCACCAGTGATTTTGGCAGGGGGAATGAGCAGTTCTTC
CATSDFGRGNEQFF
>NA|TRBV2|TRBJ2-1|many
TGTGCCAGCAGTGCTCAGGTCTACAATGAGCAGTTCTTC
CASSAQVYNEQFF
>NA|TRBV6-2/TRBV6-3|TRBJ2-3|few
TGTGCCAGCATAGACGACGCGCACAGCACAGATACGCAGTGTTTT
CASIDDAHSTDTQCF
>NA|TRBV5-6|TRBJ2-6|few
TGTGCCAGCAGAGAACCAGGGACTGGGGCCAACGTCCTGACTTTC
CASREPGTGANVLTF
>NA|TRBV30|TRBJ1-1|NA
TGTGCCTGGAGAACTATGAACACTGAAGCTTTCTTT
CAWRTMNTEAFF
>NA|TRBV10-3|TRBJ2-1|few
TGTGCCATCAGTGACAACGTTCGGCGCCCGTCCTACAATGAGCAGTTCTTC
CAISDNVRRPSYNEQFF
>NA|TRBV12-3/TRBV12-4|TRBJ2-1|few
TGTGCCAGCAGTCCCTTTACGGCGGTAGCCTACAATGAGCAGTTCTTC
CASSPFTAVAYNEQFF
>NA|TRBV7-9|TRBJ2-2|NA
TGTGCCAGCCTAGGACTATCCAACACCGGGGAGCTGTTTTTT
CASLGLSNTGELFF
>NA|TRBV5-6|TRBJ2-5|many
TGTGCCAGCAGCTTTGGGGATCTCCAAGAGACCCAGTACTTC
CASSFGDLQETQYF
>TRBD1|TRBV12-3/TRBV12-4|TRBJ1-5|many
TGTGCCAGCAGTCCTGGGGGACAGGTGATTAGTCAGCCCCAGCATTTT
CASSPGGQVISQPQHF
>NA|TRBV6-1|TRBJ2-3|many
TGTGCCAGCAGTCCCGGTCTATTGGGGAGAGATACGCAGTATTTT
CASSPGLLGRDTQYF
>NA|TRBV3-1|TRBJ1-2|NA
TGTGCCAGCAGCCAAGAAGGGGTATACTATGGCTACACCTTC
CASSQEGVYYGYTF
>NA|TRBV12-3/TRBV12-4|TRBJ2-1|NA
TGTGCCAGCAGTTTAACGGGGGCCTCTTACAATGAGCAGTTCTTC
CASSLTGASYNEQFF
>NA|TRBV20-1|TRBJ2-7|many
TGCAGTGCTAGAGGTCCAGGTTCCTACGAGCAGTACTTC
CSARGPGSYEQYF
>NA|TRBV20-1|TRBJ2-7|many
TGCAGTGCTAGAGGGGTCGGTAGCGGCTACGAGCAGTACTTC
CSARGVGSGYEQYF
>NA|TRBV12-3/TRBV12-4|TRBJ2-2|NA
TGTGCCAGCAGTCCCCGGGTTAGAGCCAACACCGGGGAGCTGTTTTTT
CASSPRVRANTGELFF
>NA|TRBV12-3/TRBV12-4|TRBJ2-1|many
TGTGCCAGCAGTTTAGGAGCAGGGGCGGCGTACAATGAGCAGTTCTTC
CASSLGAGAAYNEQFF
>NA|TRBV5-1|TRBJ2-3|many
TGCGCCAGCAGCTTGGACGGGACTAGCACAGATACGCAGTATTTT
CASSLDGTSTDTQYF
>NA|TRBV5-5|TRBJ1-1|few
TGTGCCAGCAGCTTGGGGAGCGGGTTGAACACTGAAGCTTTCTTT
CASSLGSGLNTEAFF
>NA|TRBV14|TRBJ2-5|few
TGTGCCAGCAGCCGATCGGGCTTCGCGTCGGGGCAGACCCAGTACTTC
CASSRSGFASGQTQYF
>NA|TRBV28|TRBJ1-6|many
TGTGCCAGCAGTTTATTGGGTGACCTCCTCCACTTT
CASSLLGDLLHF
>NA|TRBV12-3/TRBV12-4|TRBJ2-2|NA
TGTGCCAGCAGTTTTTTGGGGACTTGGAATACCGGGGAGCTGTTTTTT
CASSFLGTWNTGELFF
>NA|TRBV5-1|TRBJ1-1|many
TGCGCCAGCAGCCCGGGGGGGGTTGGCACTGAAGCTTTCTTT
CASSPGGVGTEAFF
>NA|TRBV14|TRBJ2-7|many
TGTGCCAGCAGCCAAGATCTAATCCCAAGGGAGCAGTACTTC
CASSQDLIPREQYF
>NA|TRBV7-2|TRBJ2-1|few
TGTGCCAGCAGCTTACTCCGTCTCAATGAGCAGTTCTTC
CASSLLRLNEQFF